The clone carrying this T cell receptor beta chain was detected a few times. The data stem from a study of blood T cell repertoires in COVID-19. Study in general: Some COVID-19 samples were acute and others convalescent; all came from the United States, Italy and Spain. PBMCs, B-cell-depleted T cells, or T cells were the source of the cDNA or gDNA that made up the material.

Original handling: By means of reference gene primer amplification, nucleated cell counts were estimated. Produced via immunoSEQ multiplex PCR; TCRdb's table is partial and in-frame only. The DNA gave D and trimming, while V, J and clone size come from that table. This sample has 90,000 to 150,000 clones, with around three quarters found just once. V lost 5 bases and J 1 base, leaving 12 bases between the germline ends. This CDR3 has 15 amino acids. CDR1 is SGHTA, CDR2 FQGNSA, per germline. The chain carries TRBV7-2 and TRBJ1-5, with D uncertain. Material for sequencing was peripheral blood. This receptor was obtained from a woman older than 75 with acute or convalescent COVID-19. The DNA for the CDR3 is TGTGCCAGCAGCAACGGGGTAGGGAGCAATCAGCCCCAGCATTTT. Protein: CASSNGVGSNQPQHF.